The 11 T cell receptor beta chains listed next were all sequenced from one sample in a study of T cells in localized non-small cell lung cancer. Repertoires were generated with immunoSEQ multiplex PCR, while TCRdb's copy carries only in-frame clones and drops some. The repertoire holds 2,500 to 3,000 clones, around 28% seen once, with about 18% in the top ten. The input for sequencing was normal lung tissue next to the tumor, taken before any cancer treatment. The receptors derive from a woman between 35 and 75 years old with stage II squamous cell lung carcinoma.

J is TRBJ1-2 and V is TRBV14; unclear D gene. Trimming took off 3 bases at V and 7 bases at J, with 9 bases between the two ends. The germline V gene has CDR1 SGHDN and CDR2 FVKESK. The CDR3 covers 12 residues. The CDR3 nucleotides read TGTGCCAGCAGCCATCCCGAAGGTGGCTACACCTTC. Protein product: CASSHPEGGYTF.

Only one count was recorded for this clone. This sequence joins TRBV19 and TRBJ2-7; 8 bases fit TRBD1. V shed 5 bases, J shed 3 bases, and the junction held 6 bases outside the gene matches. The CDR3 extends over 14 amino acids. Germline-derived CDR1 and CDR2 are LNHDA and SQIVND (reference sequence). CDR3 sequence reads: CASSPPGGFYEQYF. The CDR3 region has the DNA TGTGCCAGTAGTCCCCCAGGGGGCTTCTACGAGCAGTACTTC.

The chain links TRBV18 to TRBJ2-6; either TRBD1 or TRBD2 may fit D (6 bases each). Germline CDR1 and CDR2: KGHSH and LQKENI. The CDR3 contains 16 residues. Trimming took 2 bases from V and 0 from J, leaving 8 bases between them. CDR3 in amino acids: CASSPWGASGANVLTF. The DNA of the CDR3 is TGTGCCAGCTCACCATGGGGGGCCTCTGGGGCCAACGTCCTGACTTTC.

By share of the sample, this clone is medium-sized. CDR3 sequence: CASSPSGDGTDTQYF. The CDR3 DNA sequence: TGTGCCAGCAGTCCTAGCGGAGACGGGACAGATACGCAGTATTTT. J is TRBJ2-3 and V is TRBV6-8; 7 bases are a match to TRBD2. CDR3 size: 15 residues. CDR1 is MNHGY, CDR2 SAAAGT, per germline. V shed 5 bases and J 3 bases; nucleotides not matched to a gene: 8.

The chain combines TRBV19 with TRBJ1-5, with D possibly TRBD1 on 5 matching bases. Germline CDR1 and CDR2: LNHDA and SQIVND (reference sequence). V was trimmed by 7 bases and J by 6 bases, leaving 10 bases between them. There are 12 residues in the CDR3. The CDR3 bases are TGTGCCAGTATGGGAGGGACTCAGCCCCAGCATTTT. Translation: CASMGGTQPQHF.

The chain joins TRBV11-3 to TRBJ2-1, with D perhaps assigned TRBD1 or TRBD2 (5 bases each). The CDR3 length is 16 residues. Trimming cost V 6 bases and J 2 bases, with 17 bases left between them. Germline V gives CDR1 SGHNT, CDR2 YENEEA. CDR3 protein: CASRQTGAATYNEQFF. The DNA for the CDR3 is TGTGCCAGCAGGCAAACCGGGGCTGCCACCTACAATGAGCAGTTCTTC.

CDR3 coding DNA: TGCGCCAGCAGCCCCGCGAAGGAGCGGGATTACAATGAGCAGTTCTTC. Encoded protein: CASSPAKERDYNEQFF. V is TRBV5-1 and J is TRBJ2-1; TRBD2 aligns across 7 bases. This CDR3 is built from 16 residues. The V gene end was trimmed by 4 bases and the J gene end by 4 bases; junction bases not matched to a gene: 11. CDR1 and CDR2 from the germline V gene are SGHRS and YFSETQ.

This clone was seen more than once but under ten times. The chain employs TRBV30 and TRBJ2-7, with TRBD2 identical over 8 bases. CDR3 length: 15 residues. In germline, CDR1 is GTSNPN, CDR2 SVGIG (reference sequence). V lost 0 bases to trimming and J lost 5 bases; unmatched junction nucleotides: 9. The CDR3 spells CAWSVRGGLGNEQYF. In DNA form, the CDR3 reads TGTGCCTGGAGTGTACGGGGGGGACTGGGGAACGAGCAGTACTTC. The full variable domain, rest sourced from reference TRBV30 and TRBJ2-7, is SQTIHQWPATLVQPVGSPLSLECTVEGTSNPNLYWYRQAAGRGLQLLFYSVGIGQISSEVPQNLSASRPQDRQFILSSKKLLLSDSGFYLCAWSVRGGLGNEQYFGPGTRLTVT.

In this sample, this clone turned up a few times. The chain couples TRBV11-3 to TRBJ2-1; 8 bases are a match to TRBD1. This CDR3 spans 14 amino acids. CDR1 is SGHNT and CDR2 is YENEEA in the germline V gene. The J segment lost 2 bases and the V segment lost 8 bases, leaving 5 bases of the junction unmatched. The CDR3 coding sequence is TGTGCCAGCTCGCAGGGACAGGCCTACAATGAGCAGTTCTTC. Translation: CASSQGQAYNEQFF.

CDR3 sequence: CASSLDRENTGELFF. CDR3 DNA: TGTGCCAGCAGTTTGGACAGAGAGAACACCGGGGAGCTGTTTTTT. The chain is built from TRBV28 and TRBJ2-2; possibly TRBD1 for D (6 bases). The CDR3 is made up of 15 amino acids. V lost 3 bases to trimming and J lost 1 base, with 9 bases between them. The germline CDR1 and CDR2 sequences are MDHEN and SYDVKM.

This clone was seen only a few times. The chain is built from TRBV6-8 and TRBJ1-1; 8 bases are shared with TRBD1. Trimming cost V 4 bases and J 4 bases; bases outside gene matches: 5. CDR1 and CDR2 (germline): MNHGY, SAAAGT. This CDR3 contains 14 residues. The CDR3 bases are TGTGCCAGCAGTTTCCAGGGGGCCAGCACTGAAGCTTTCTTT. Translation gives CASSFQGASTEAFF.